These 27 T cell receptor beta chains were sequenced from one sample in a study of blood T cell repertoires in COVID-19. Measured with immunoSEQ multiplex PCR; TCRdb has only the in-frame clones, and not every one. Of 95,000 to 150,000 clones listed, roughly 88% are singletons. The sequenced sample was peripheral blood. Source of these receptors: a man aged 35 to 55 with acute or convalescent COVID-19.

The rearrangement joins TRBV18 to TRBJ1-2; no clear D. Germline-derived CDR1 and CDR2 are KGHSH and LQKENI. CDR3 length equals 15 residues. V shed 3 bases and J shed 1 base, with 12 bases lying between them. CDR3 in DNA: TGTGCCAGCTCACCTTCCTCCCCCTATAACTATGGCTACACCTTC. Its translation is CASSPSSPYNYGYTF.

The chain combines TRBV10-2 with TRBJ1-5; no clear D. V gave up 6 bases and J gave up 0 bases, with 21 bases separating them. The CDR3 contains 18 residues. CDR1 and CDR2 from the germline V gene are WSHSY and SAAADI. The CDR3 sequence is CASSRVGSTRDSNQPQHF. The CDR3 coding sequence is TGCGCCAGCAGCCGGGTAGGATCCACACGAGATAGCAATCAGCCCCAGCATTTT.

The rearrangement uses TRBV9 and TRBJ2-5; TRBD1 is a possible D gene (6 bases). Germline V gives CDR1 SGDLS, CDR2 YYNGEE. This CDR3 has 14 amino acids. Trimming pared 3 bases from V and 2 bases from J, leaving 11 bases between. Here the CDR3 DNA reads TGTGCCAGCAGCGCGACAGGATTTCAAGAGACCCAGTACTTC. Its translation is CASSATGFQETQYF.

The chain recombines TRBV15 with TRBJ2-7; 11 nucleotides agree with TRBD2. This CDR3 contains 15 residues. From germline, CDR1 is LNHNV and CDR2 YYDKDF (reference sequence). Germline trimming cut 1 base from V and 2 bases from J; bases unmatched to any gene: 1. The CDR3: CATSRGSGGAYEQYF. In DNA form, the CDR3 reads TGTGCCACCAGCAGAGGTAGCGGGGGGGCCTACGAGCAGTACTTC.

The genes are TRBV2 and TRBJ1-2; 8 bases agree with TRBD1. The V gene's germline CDR1 is SNHLY and CDR2 FYNNEI. The CDR3 loop spans 15 amino acids. Unmatched junction bases numbered 6, after V lost 1 base and J lost 5 bases. The CDR3 region has the DNA TGTGCCAGCAGTGAAGTGGGAGGACAGGGTTATGGCTACACCTTC. This codes for CASSEVGGQGYGYTF.

As regards this clone: At one end the junction does not follow the germline gene, possibly because of a read error. This same CDR3 is encoded by further DNA sequences in the sample. The chain couples TRBV19 to TRBJ1-5; 9 positions match TRBD1. The CDR3 has 16 amino acids. Germline CDR1 LNHDA, CDR2 SQIVND (reference sequence). The CDR3, as DNA: TGTGCCAGTAGCAATACAGGGGGCGCGACCGTTCAGCCCCAACATTTT. Its translation: CASSNTGGATVQPQHF.

This sequence joins TRBV6-1 and TRBJ1-1; no clear D gene. Trimming pared 2 bases from V and 0 bases from J, leaving 4 bases between. Germline V CDR1 and CDR2: MNHNS, SASEGT. There are 13 residues in the CDR3. The CDR3 nucleotides are TGTGCCAGCAGTGAACTATTGAACACTGAAGCTTTCTTT. This translates into CASSELLNTEAFF.

The chain uses TRBV7-9 and TRBJ2-3; D ambiguous. V was pared by 3 bases and J by 1 base, with 14 bases between. Germline V gene lookup returns CDR1 SEHNR and CDR2 FQNEAQ (reference sequence). This CDR3 has 16 residues. The CDR3 loop is CASSFDGPLGTDTQYF. The CDR3 DNA is TGTGCCAGCAGCTTTGATGGGCCTCTGGGCACAGATACGCAGTATTTT.

The CDR3 loop is CASSHGAGLTGGYEQYF. CDR3 sequence (DNA): TGTGCCAGCAGCCACGGGGCAGGGTTAACCGGGGGCTACGAGCAGTACTTC. The genes are TRBV14 and TRBJ2-7; tentatively, D is TRBD2 (6 bases). The CDR3 sequence is 17 residues long. Trimming shortened V by 3 bases and J by 3 bases, and 21 bases separated the two germline ends. CDR1 is SGHDN and CDR2 is FVKESK in the germline V gene.

J is TRBJ2-7 and V is TRBV11-3, with 10 bases fitting TRBD1. V was pared by 5 bases and J by 6 bases, with 10 bases of the junction left unmatched. CDR1 and CDR2 from the germline V gene are SGHNT and YENEEA. The CDR3 totals 15 residues. The CDR3 DNA follows: TGTGCCAGCAGCCTTAAGACAGGGGGCTCTTCCGAGCAGTACTTC. Translation gives CASSLKTGGSSEQYF.

This rearrangement joins TRBV10-3 to TRBJ1-4; 9 nucleotides align to TRBD1. V dropped 6 bases and J dropped 8; count of bases not matched to a gene: 7. The CDR3 loop spans 14 amino acids. Germline V CDR1 and CDR2: ENHRY, SYGVKD. For the CDR3, the DNA is TGTGCCATCAGCCCGGGACAGGGACACGAAAAACTGTTTTTT. Translated, it gives CAISPGQGHEKLFF.

This rearrangement joins TRBV3-1 (or the pseudogene TRBV3-2) to TRBJ2-1; D uncertain. V was trimmed by 3 bases and J by 10 bases, leaving 7 bases between them. Germline CDR1 and CDR2: LGHDT and YNNKEL (reference sequence). This CDR3 has 11 amino acids. For the CDR3, the DNA is TGTGCCAGCAGCCACCTCAGAGAGCAGTTCTTC. This gives the protein CASSHLREQFF.

CDR3 sequence reads: CASSRTQGAGELFF. The CDR3 DNA reads TGTGCCAGCAGTCGGACACAGGGGGCCGGGGAGCTGTTTTTT. The rearrangement uses TRBV3-1 (or the pseudogene TRBV3-2) and TRBJ2-2; TRBD1 matches 8 bases. This CDR3 region has 14 residues. J gave up 6 bases and V 6 bases, and 6 bases lay outside the gene matches. Germline V lookup: CDR1 LGHDT, CDR2 YNNKEL (reference sequence).

The V gene is TRBV10-2, the J gene TRBJ1-5, with 8 bases identical to TRBD1. Germline loops: CDR1 WSHSY, CDR2 SAAADI. The CDR3 sequence is 16 residues long. V was pared by 6 bases and J by 0 bases, with 7 bases of the junction left unmatched. The CDR3 is CASRQGTGVSNQPQHF. Written as DNA, the CDR3 is TGCGCCAGCAGACAAGGGACAGGTGTTAGCAATCAGCCCCAGCATTTT.

CDR3 nucleotide sequence: TGCGCCAGCAGCCAAGATGGAGGGAGTACGGTACCAGAGACCCAGTACTTC. Translated: CASSQDGGSTVPETQYF. The chain is built from TRBV4-1 and TRBJ2-5; D perhaps matches TRBD2 (6 bases). CDR3 size: 17 residues. The germline CDR1 and CDR2 sequences are MGHRA and YSYEKL. The ends were cut back, 0 bases at V and 4 bases at J, with 18 bases in the middle.

This chain joins TRBV5-4 and TRBJ1-1; possible D gene TRBD1, 5 bases. V dropped 0 bases and J dropped 2 bases, with 8 bases sitting between them. Germline CDR1 is SGHNT and CDR2 is YYREEE (reference sequence). The CDR3 runs to 14 residues. The CDR3 nucleotides are TGTGCCAGCAGCTTGGCAGGGTTTAACACTGAAGCTTTCTTT. Translation: CASSLAGFNTEAFF.

The genes are TRBV5-1 and TRBJ1-2; 9 bases line up with TRBD1. V shed 3 bases and J 4 bases; nucleotides not matched to a gene: 7. The V gene's germline CDR1 is SGHRS and CDR2 YFSETQ. The CDR3 consists of 15 residues. The CDR3 sequence is CASSSQGAGSYGYTF. The DNA for the CDR3 is TGCGCCAGCAGCTCACAGGGGGCAGGGAGCTATGGCTACACCTTC.

V and J are TRBV18 and TRBJ2-2, with D possibly TRBD2 on 6 matching bases. The germline V gene encodes CDR1 KGHSH and CDR2 LQKENI. CDR3 length: 17 residues. V lost 4 bases to trimming and J lost 3 bases, with 18 bases between them. CDR3 nucleotides: TGTGCCAGCTCACTACTTAGGAGCTCGGGGGACACCGGGGAGCTGTTTTTT. The encoded protein is CASSLLRSSGDTGELFF.

This chain uses TRBV15 with TRBJ1-2, with 8 bases matching TRBD1. J was trimmed by 7 bases and V by 0 bases; bases with no gene match: 10. The CDR3 extends over 16 amino acids. Germline-derived CDR1 and CDR2 are LNHNV and YYDKDF (reference sequence). CDR3 in amino acids: CATSRDLPGQGVGYTF. CDR3 sequence (DNA): TGTGCCACCAGCAGAGATCTCCCCGGACAGGGTGTTGGCTACACCTTC. Full variable domain (missing parts from reference TRBV15 and TRBJ1-2): DAMVIQNPRYQVTQFGKPVTLSCSQTLNHNVMYWYQQKSSQAPKLLFHYYDKDFNNEADTPDNFQSRRPNTSFCFLDIRSPGLGDTAMYLCATSRDLPGQGVGYTFGSGTRLTVV.

The chain has TRBV10-3 and TRBJ1-2; a possible D gene is TRBD1 (6 bases). The CDR3 has 15 amino acids. Germline values: CDR1 ENHRY, CDR2 SYGVKD. Trimming took 7 bases from V and 2 from J, leaving 17 bases between them. This CDR3 is CAITRGDKENYGYTF. CDR3 bases: TGTGCCATCACTCGGGGGGACAAGGAAAACTATGGCTACACCTTC.

This clone was detected only once. The rearrangement uses TRBV29-1 and TRBJ1-1; D unresolved. V was cut by 7 bases and J by 2 bases, with 5 bases left in between. Germline V gene lookup returns CDR1 SQVTM and CDR2 ANQGSEA. The CDR3 totals 10 residues. CDR3 in amino acids: CSASNTEAFF. In DNA form, the CDR3 reads TGCAGCGCCTCCAACACTGAAGCTTTCTTT.

The CDR3: CASSPNRVGETQYF. In DNA form, the CDR3 reads TGTGCCAGCAGCCCAAACAGGGTTGGGGAGACCCAGTACTTC. The chain joins TRBV7-9 to TRBJ2-5; maybe TRBD1 (6 bases). V lost 5 bases to trimming and J lost 5 bases, with 15 bases between them. CDR3 length equals 14 residues. Germline CDR1 and CDR2: SEHNR and FQNEAQ (reference sequence).

This rearrangement joins TRBV4-1 to TRBJ1-2; 9 bases map to TRBD1. V lost 1 base, J lost 0 bases, and 6 bases stayed unmatched. The germline V gene encodes CDR1 MGHRA and CDR2 YSYEKL. The CDR3 is 17 residues long. The CDR3 is CASSQGTGGAANYGYTF. CDR3 DNA: TGCGCCAGCAGCCAAGGAACAGGGGGCGCCGCTAACTATGGCTACACCTTC.

V usage is TRBV4-2 and J usage is TRBJ2-3, with 9 bases fitting TRBD2. Germline CDR1 is LGHNA and CDR2 is YNFKEQ. CDR3 length: 18 amino acids. V lost 0 bases and J lost 3; bases outside the gene matches: 10. The CDR3 spells CASSQEGLAGVRTDTQYF. DNA of the CDR3: TGTGCCAGCAGCCAAGAAGGGTTAGCGGGAGTTAGAACAGATACGCAGTATTTT.

The chain links TRBV5-1 to TRBJ2-2, with D possibly being TRBD1 (6 bases). This CDR3 is built from 15 residues. Germline loops: CDR1 SGHRS, CDR2 YFSETQ. Trimming removed 6 bases from V and 2 bases from J, with 14 bases in between. The CDR3 DNA follows: TGCGCCAGCACCAACGGACAGCTTAACACCGGGGAGCTGTTTTTT. Translating gives CASTNGQLNTGELFF.

V gene TRBV18 combines with J gene TRBJ1-1, with TRBD1 matching 8 bases. The germline gives CDR1 KGHSH, CDR2 LQKENI. The CDR3 contains 18 residues. J was trimmed by 4 bases and V by 2 bases; bases with no gene match: 15. The chain's CDR3 is CASSPYKPGQGGFTEAFF. CDR3 bases: TGTGCCAGCTCACCATATAAGCCTGGACAGGGCGGATTCACTGAAGCTTTCTTT. The full variable domain, in which reference TRBV18 and TRBJ1-1 provide the parts outside the CDR3, is NAGVMQNPRHLVRRRGQEARLRCSPMKGHSHVYWYRQLPEEGLKFMVYLQKENIIDESGMPKERFSAEFPKEGPSILRIQQVVRGDSAAYFCASSPYKPGQGGFTEAFFGQGTRLTVV.

This sequence joins TRBV27 and TRBJ1-1; D not certain. V gave up 5 bases and J gave up 0 bases, with 7 bases separating them. The CDR3 spans 13 residues. Germline loops: CDR1 MNHEY, CDR2 SMNVEV (reference sequence). CDR3 in amino acids: CASSPLMNTEAFF. The CDR3 nucleotides read TGTGCCAGCAGTCCTTTAATGAACACTGAAGCTTTCTTT.